This T cell receptor beta chain was profiled in a study of blood T cell repertoires in COVID-19. Background on the study: Specimens from acute and convalescent COVID-19 originated in the United States, Italy and Spain. Sample material is recorded as cDNA or gDNA derived from T cells, B-cell-depleted T cells, or PBMCs.

In the original analysis: Amplification with reference gene primers provided the estimates of nucleated cell counts. Clones were read by immunoSEQ multiplex PCR, and TCRdb kept only the in-frame ones, dropping some. That table gives V, J and clone size, and the DNA gave D and trimming. The table records around 130,000 clones, around 80% of them present only once. Participants, about 18 to 100 years old, spanned 24 US areas. Germline values: CDR1 MNHNY, CDR2 SVGAGI (reference sequence). V lost 3 bases and J lost 2; bases outside the gene matches: 4. The CDR3 is made up of 14 amino acids. The clonotype comes from a man aged 35 to 55 with acute COVID-19. The chain combines TRBV6-6 with TRBJ2-7, with 7 bases fitting TRBD2. The sequenced sample was PBMCs or T cells enriched from blood (not recorded which). CDR3 nucleotides: TGTGCCAGCAGTTATAGCGGGTCGACCTACGAGCAGTACTTC. It specifies CASSYSGSTYEQYF.